This T cell receptor beta chain is drawn from a study of T cells in localized non-small cell lung cancer. Findings of the study overall: In the blood, greater T cell density corresponded to longer overall survival. Multi-region tumor sequencing was not done, so intratumor heterogeneity could not be excluded.

As for this clone: What it binds is not known.

TCRdb's copy holds only in-frame clones and misses some; the assay was immunoSEQ multiplex PCR. The data hold 65,000 to 95,000 clones, with around three quarters observed a single time. The sample here was PBMCs, taken before any cancer treatment. The TCR sequence derives from a man aged 35 to 69 with stage II squamous cell lung carcinoma.

Written as DNA, the CDR3 is TGTGCCAGCAGCTTGGCTTCTCAGGAGACCCAGTACTTC. It translates to CASSLASQETQYF. J is TRBJ2-5 and V is TRBV5-4; D unresolved. Germline CDR1 SGHNT, CDR2 YYREEE (reference sequence). The CDR3 runs to 13 residues. Trimming left V 0 bases short and J 5 bases short, with 8 bases between.